This T cell receptor (beta chain) was found in a study of Ad26.COV2.S vaccination and SARS-CoV-2 variants. Study-level results: Vaccinees showed greater spike-specific TCR breadth than placebo recipients. Reported post-vaccination CD8+ and CD4+ T cell responses to spike showed substantial breadth.

Regarding treatment: over 15 received Ad26.COV2.S at low or high dose, single or two shots; about 5 received placebo; per-sample allocation not given. Day 63 following the first vaccine or placebo injection was when the samples were taken. A single count supports this clone. What it binds is not known. Trimming removed 2 bases at V and 4 bases at J, with 8 bases between. The CDR3 sequence is 14 residues long. The germline V gene has CDR1 LGHNT and CDR2 FRNRAP. The method was immunoSEQ multiplex PCR; TCRdb's version includes in-frame clones alone and lacks a portion of them. Among 410,000 or so clones, 75% to 95% were seen once, and the ten largest hold more than 9%.

The chain uses TRBV12-5 and TRBJ1-4, with D unclear. The TCR sequence derives from a person aged 18-60 years who received the Ad26.COV2.S COVID-19 vaccine or a placebo. The input for sequencing was peripheral blood, taken in a trial of Ad26.COV2.S vaccine versus placebo. DNA for the CDR3: TGTGCTAGTGGTTTGTGGCCGAGTAATGAAAAACTGTTTTTT. Protein product: CASGLWPSNEKLFF.